Sequencing of this T cell receptor beta chain was carried out in a study of beta chain features in type 1 diabetes. Study details: Examination spanned fewer than 140,000,000 sorted cells from all samples. Study results and caveats: Resolution of whether HLA type affects TCRB rearrangement was not achieved here.

V shed 5 bases and J shed 6 bases, with 13 bases lying between them. The CDR3 loop spans 14 amino acids. Germline V lookup: CDR1 MDHEN, CDR2 SYDVKM. Remarks on this clone: The antigen remains undetermined.

Sequenced material consisted of expressed TCRB transcripts (all of the isolated RNA was reverse transcribed). About 3.57 million reads were obtained on average from naive, central memory and regulatory T cell samples. The protocol was immunoSEQ multiplex PCR, while the TCRdb copy is restricted to in-frame clones and leaves out a portion. Here the sample spans a few hundred thousand clones, around 13% being singletons. The sample was naive CD4+ T cells from blood. This sequence joins TRBV28 and TRBJ2-2; D possibly corresponds to TRBD1 (5 bases). This TCR derives from a man younger than 35 in good health. The CDR3 loop is CASSQGPRSGELFF. CDR3 sequence (DNA): TGTGCCAGCAGTCAGGGTCCACGGTCCGGGGAGCTGTTTTTT.